This T cell receptor (beta chain) was recorded in a study of blood T cell repertoires in COVID-19. Across the whole study: COVID-19 samples collected from the United States, Italy and Spain covered acute and convalescent phases. Nucleic acid was either cDNA or gDNA, and it came from T cells, B-cell-depleted T cells, or PBMCs.

Authors' data handling: Reference gene primer amplification gave estimated nucleated cell counts. TCRdb's copy holds only in-frame clones and misses some; the assay was immunoSEQ multiplex PCR. D and trimming come from the DNA, and the V and J calls and clone size come from that table. The sample contains 150,000 or so clones, 70% to 80% of which appear only once. This clonotype was sampled from a woman in her 70s with COVID-19, enrolled during active disease. Sequenced material: peripheral blood.

The CDR3 region has the DNA TGTGCCAGCAGTGAAGATCCCGGGACAGTCGGATACGAGCAGTACTTC. This encodes CASSEDPGTVGYEQYF. V gene TRBV2 combines with J gene TRBJ2-7; 7 nucleotides align to TRBD1. CDR1 SNHLY and CDR2 FYNNEI come from the germline V gene. This CDR3 has 16 residues. After removal of 1 base from V and 4 bases from J, the junction contained 10 bases not matched to a gene.